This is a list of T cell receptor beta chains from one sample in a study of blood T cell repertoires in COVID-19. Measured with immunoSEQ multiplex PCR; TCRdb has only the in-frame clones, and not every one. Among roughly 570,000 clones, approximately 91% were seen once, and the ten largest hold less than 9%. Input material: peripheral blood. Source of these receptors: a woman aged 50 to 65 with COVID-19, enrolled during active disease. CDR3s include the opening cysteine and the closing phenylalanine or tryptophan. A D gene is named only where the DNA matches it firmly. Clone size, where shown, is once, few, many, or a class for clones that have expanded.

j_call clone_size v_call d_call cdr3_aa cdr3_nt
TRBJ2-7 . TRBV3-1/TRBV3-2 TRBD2 CASSQSLAGVSYEQYF TGTGCCAGCAGCCAATCCTTAGCGGGGGTGTCCTACGAGCAGTACTTC
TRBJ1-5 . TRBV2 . CASSEVVRNQPQHF TGTGCCAGCAGTGAAGTGGTGCGGAATCAGCCCCAGCATTTT
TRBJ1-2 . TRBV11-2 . CASSLEGDGYTF TGTGCCAGCAGCTTAGAAGGAGATGGCTACACCTTC
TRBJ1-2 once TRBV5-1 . CASSLDTGGYGYTF TGCGCCAGCAGCCTGGATACCGGGGGCTATGGCTACACCTTC
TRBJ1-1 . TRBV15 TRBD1 CATSRDLGQGAEAFF TGTGCCACCAGCAGAGATCTGGGACAGGGGGCTGAAGCTTTCTTT
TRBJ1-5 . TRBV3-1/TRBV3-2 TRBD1 CASSHGQVGQPQHF TGTGCCAGCAGCCACGGACAGGTCGGCCAGCCCCAGCATTTT
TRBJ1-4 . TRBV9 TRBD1 CASSAGTGAEKLFF TGTGCCAGCAGCGCAGGGACAGGGGCAGAAAAACTGTTTTTT
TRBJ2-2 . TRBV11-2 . CASSLPLRGRGAYTGELFF TGTGCCAGCAGCTTGCCCCTAAGGGGGCGGGGGGCTTACACCGGGGAGCTGTTTTTT
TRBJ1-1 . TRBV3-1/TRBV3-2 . CASTRLQGTEAFF TGTGCCAGCACCCGACTCCAGGGAACTGAAGCTTTCTTT
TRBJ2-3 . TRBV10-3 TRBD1 CAISERTTGADTQYF TGTGCCATCAGTGAGAGAACGACAGGGGCAGATACGCAGTATTTT
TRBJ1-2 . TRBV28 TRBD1 CASSAPGGDSYGYTF TGTGCCAGCAGTGCCCCCGGGGGGGACAGCTATGGCTACACCTTC
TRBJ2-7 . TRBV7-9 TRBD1 CASRATGTGSYEQYF TGTGCCAGCAGAGCAACCGGGACAGGGAGTTACGAGCAGTACTTC
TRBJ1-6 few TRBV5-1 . CASSLDLTGKRLHF TGCGCCAGCAGCTTGGACCTAACAGGGAAACGTCTCCACTTT
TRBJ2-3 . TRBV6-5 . CASSYPGQNTDTQYF TGTGCCAGCAGTTACCCCGGACAGAACACAGATACGCAGTATTTT
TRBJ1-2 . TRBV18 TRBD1 CASSPHPQGDYGYTF TGTGCCAGCTCACCACACCCCCAGGGGGACTATGGCTACACCTTC
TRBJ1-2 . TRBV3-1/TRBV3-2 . CASRPASAHGYTF TGTGCCAGCAGGCCAGCCAGCGCTCATGGCTACACCTTC
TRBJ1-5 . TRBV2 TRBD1 CASSDIGGTGGLGNQPQHF TGTGCCAGCAGTGATATCGGGGGGACAGGGGGATTGGGCAATCAGCCCCAGCATTTT
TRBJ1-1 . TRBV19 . CASSIVAGTVNTEAFF TGTGCCAGTAGTATAGTTGCGGGAACAGTGAACACTGAAGCTTTCTTT
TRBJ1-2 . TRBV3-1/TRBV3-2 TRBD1 CASSQGSSWDRAAYGYTF TGTGCCAGCAGCCAAGGCTCCTCCTGGGACAGGGCGGCCTATGGCTACACCTTC
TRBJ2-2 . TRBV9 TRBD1 CASTGDSGELFF TGTGCCAGCACAGGGGACAGCGGGGAGCTGTTTTTT
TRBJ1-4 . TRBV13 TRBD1 CASSLFQSDRGNEKLFF TGTGCCAGCAGCCTCTTTCAATCGGACAGGGGGAATGAAAAACTGTTTTTT
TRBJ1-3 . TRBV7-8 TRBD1 CASSLDRGDTIYF TGTGCCAGCAGCCTAGACAGGGGAGACACCATATATTTT
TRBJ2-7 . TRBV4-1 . CASSQGGAEQYF TGCGCCAGCAGCCAAGGAGGTGCAGAGCAGTACTTC
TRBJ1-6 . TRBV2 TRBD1 CASSPGGYNSPLHF TGTGCCAGCAGCCCAGGGGGCTATAATTCACCCCTCCACTTT
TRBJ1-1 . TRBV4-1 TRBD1 CASSQWARGTEAFF TGCGCCAGCAGCCAGTGGGCCAGGGGGACCGAAGCTTTCTTT
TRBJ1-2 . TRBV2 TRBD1 CASTTDRESYTF TGTGCCAGCACCACCGACAGGGAAAGCTACACCTTC
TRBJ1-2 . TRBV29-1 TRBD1 CSVVGRGDGYTF TGCAGCGTTGTGGGCAGGGGGGATGGCTACACCTTC
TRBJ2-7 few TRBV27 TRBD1 CATQGALYEQYF TGTGCCACGCAGGGGGCGCTTTACGAGCAGTACTTC
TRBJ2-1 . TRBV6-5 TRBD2 CASVGTSGDYNEQFF TGTGCCAGTGTCGGGACTAGCGGGGATTACAATGAGCAGTTCTTC
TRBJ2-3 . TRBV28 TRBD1 CASRDRGSSDTQYF TGTGCCAGCAGGGACAGGGGGTCTTCAGATACGCAGTATTTT
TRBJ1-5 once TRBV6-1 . CASSERGQPQHF TGTGCCAGCAGTGAACGGGGTCAGCCCCAGCATTTT
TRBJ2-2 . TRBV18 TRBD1 CASSARQGQDTGELFF TGTGCCAGCTCGGCACGACAGGGGCAGGACACCGGGGAGCTGTTTTTT
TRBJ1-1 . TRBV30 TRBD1 CASYRGLGSEAFF TGTGCCTCATACAGGGGTTTGGGGTCTGAAGCTTTCTTT
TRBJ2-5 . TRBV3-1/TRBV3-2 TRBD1 CASNLQGVGETQYF TGTGCCAGCAACCTACAGGGGGTGGGAGAGACCCAGTACTTC
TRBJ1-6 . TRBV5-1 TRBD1 CASSPTGGGSPLHF TGCGCCAGCAGCCCGACAGGGGGAGGGTCACCCCTCCACTTT
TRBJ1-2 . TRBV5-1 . CASSLEGGAAYGYTF TGCGCCAGCAGCTTGGAAGGAGGGGCGGCCTATGGCTACACCTTC
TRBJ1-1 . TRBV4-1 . CASSQDPSGVNTEAFF TGCGCCAGCAGCCAAGATCCATCAGGGGTGAACACTGAAGCTTTCTTT
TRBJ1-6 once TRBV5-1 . CASSLGGFKAQNSPLHF TGCGCCAGCAGCTTGGGAGGGTTTAAGGCGCAGAATTCACCCCTCCACTTT
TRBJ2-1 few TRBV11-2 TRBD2 CASSFSGVGDNEQFF TGTGCCAGCAGCTTTAGCGGGGTGGGGGACAATGAGCAGTTCTTC
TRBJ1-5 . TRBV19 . CASKGEGGLNQPQHF TGTGCCAGTAAAGGAGAAGGAGGCCTCAATCAGCCCCAGCATTTT
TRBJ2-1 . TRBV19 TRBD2 CASSIWGGGASGERGEQFF TGTGCCAGTAGTATTTGGGGTGGTGGGGCCAGCGGGGAACGCGGTGAGCAGTTCTTC
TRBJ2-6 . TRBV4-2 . CASSQVPIAGANVLTF TGTGCCAGCAGCCAAGTTCCTATTGCTGGGGCCAACGTCCTGACTTTC
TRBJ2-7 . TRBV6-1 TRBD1 CASSGTGANPSSYEQYF TGTGCCAGCAGTGGGACAGGGGCAAATCCCAGCTCCTACGAGCAGTACTTC
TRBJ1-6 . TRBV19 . CASSTLNSPLHF TGTGCCAGTAGTACCTTGAATTCACCCCTCCACTTT
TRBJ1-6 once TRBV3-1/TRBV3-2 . CASRGESYNSPLHF TGTGCCAGCCGGGGGGAATCCTATAATTCACCCCTCCACTTT
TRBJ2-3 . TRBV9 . CASGDLTDTQYF TGTGCCAGCGGAGACCTGACGGATACGCAGTATTTT